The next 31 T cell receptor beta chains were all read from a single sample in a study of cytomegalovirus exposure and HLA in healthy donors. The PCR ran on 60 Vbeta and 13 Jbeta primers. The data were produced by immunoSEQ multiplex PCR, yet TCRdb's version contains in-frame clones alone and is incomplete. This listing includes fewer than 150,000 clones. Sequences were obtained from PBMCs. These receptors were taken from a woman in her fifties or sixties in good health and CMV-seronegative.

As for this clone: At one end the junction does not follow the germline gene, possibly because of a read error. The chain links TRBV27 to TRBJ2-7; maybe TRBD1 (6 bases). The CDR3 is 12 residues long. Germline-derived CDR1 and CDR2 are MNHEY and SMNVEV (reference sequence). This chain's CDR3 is CASSFNRDMPFF. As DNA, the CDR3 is TGTGCCAGCAGTTTTAACCGGGACATGCCGTTCTTC.

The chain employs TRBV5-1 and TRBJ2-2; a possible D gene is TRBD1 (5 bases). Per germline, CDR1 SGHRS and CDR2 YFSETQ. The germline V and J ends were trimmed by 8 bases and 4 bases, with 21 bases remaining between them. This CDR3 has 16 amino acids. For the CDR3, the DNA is TGCGCCAGTAAATTAAGACAGCTTACTACCACCGGGGAGCTGTTTTTT. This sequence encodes CASKLRQLTTTGELFF.

The CDR3 spells CASSAQTGSRYNSPLHF. The CDR3 DNA reads as TGTGCCAGCAGTGCCCAGACAGGGTCTCGCTATAATTCACCCCTCCACTTT. The V call is TRBV6-1, the J call TRBJ1-6; 7 bases match TRBD1. The germline V gene has CDR1 MNHNS and CDR2 SASEGT. This CDR3 spans 17 amino acids. Trimming at V came to 4 bases and at J to 3 bases, leaving 9 bases not matched to a gene.

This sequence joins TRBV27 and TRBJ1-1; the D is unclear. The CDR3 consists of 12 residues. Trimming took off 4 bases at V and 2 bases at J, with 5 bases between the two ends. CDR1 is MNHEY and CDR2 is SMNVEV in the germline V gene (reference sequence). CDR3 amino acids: CASSSVNTEAFF. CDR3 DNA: TGTGCCAGCAGTTCGGTTAACACTGAAGCTTTCTTT.

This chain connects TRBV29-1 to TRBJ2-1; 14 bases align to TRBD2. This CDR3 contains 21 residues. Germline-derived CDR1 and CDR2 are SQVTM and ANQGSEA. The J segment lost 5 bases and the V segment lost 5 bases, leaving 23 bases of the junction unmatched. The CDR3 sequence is CSVYDSRGLAGARRSNNEQFF. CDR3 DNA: TGCAGCGTTTACGACTCAAGGGGACTAGCGGGGGCGCGTCGGTCCAACAATGAGCAGTTCTTC.

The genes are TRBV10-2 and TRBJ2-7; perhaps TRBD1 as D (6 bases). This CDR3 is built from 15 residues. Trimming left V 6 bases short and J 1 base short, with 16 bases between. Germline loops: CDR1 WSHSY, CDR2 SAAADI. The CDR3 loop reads CASSGSGGVSYEQYF. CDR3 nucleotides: TGCGCCAGCAGCGGTAGTGGGGGCGTATCCTACGAGCAGTACTTC.

In nucleotides, the CDR3 is TGTGCCAGTAGTCACGCGACTAGCGGGAGTCTTAACGAGCAGTACTTC. Amino acid sequence: CASSHATSGSLNEQYF. This chain connects TRBV19 to TRBJ2-7, with 12 bases lining up with TRBD2. With V trimmed by 5 bases and J by 5 bases, 10 bases remained unmatched. The CDR3 contains 16 residues. CDR1 and CDR2 (germline): LNHDA, SQIVND (reference sequence).

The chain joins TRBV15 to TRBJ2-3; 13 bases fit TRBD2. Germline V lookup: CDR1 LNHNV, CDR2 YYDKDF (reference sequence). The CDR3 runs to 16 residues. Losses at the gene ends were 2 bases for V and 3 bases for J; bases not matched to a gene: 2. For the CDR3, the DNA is TGTGCCACCAGCAGAAAGGGACTAGCGGGAACAGATACGCAGTATTTT. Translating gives CATSRKGLAGTDTQYF.

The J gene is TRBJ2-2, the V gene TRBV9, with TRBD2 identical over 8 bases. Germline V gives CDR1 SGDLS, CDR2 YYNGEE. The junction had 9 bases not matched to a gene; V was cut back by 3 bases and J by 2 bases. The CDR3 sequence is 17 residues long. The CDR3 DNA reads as TGTGCCAGCAGCGACTTAGAGCGGGAGTCTAACACCGGGGAGCTGTTTTTT. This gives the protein CASSDLERESNTGELFF. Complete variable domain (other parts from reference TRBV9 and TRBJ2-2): DSGVTQTPKHLITATGQRVTLRCSPRSGDLSVYWYQQSLDQGLQFLIQYYNGEERAKGNILERFSAQQFPDLHSELNLSSLELGDSALYFCASSDLERESNTGELFFGEGSRLTVL.

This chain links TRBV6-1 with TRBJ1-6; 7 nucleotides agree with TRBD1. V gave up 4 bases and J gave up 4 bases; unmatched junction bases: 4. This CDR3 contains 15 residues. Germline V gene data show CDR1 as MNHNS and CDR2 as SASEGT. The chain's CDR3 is CASSVQGEYNSPLHF. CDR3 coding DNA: TGTGCCAGCAGTGTTCAGGGGGAATATAATTCACCCCTCCACTTT.

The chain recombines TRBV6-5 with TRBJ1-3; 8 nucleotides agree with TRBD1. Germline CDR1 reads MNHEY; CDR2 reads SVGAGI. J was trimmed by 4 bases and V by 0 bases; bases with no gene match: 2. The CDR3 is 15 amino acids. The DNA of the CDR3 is TGTGCCAGCAGTTACTCGACAGGGGCAGGAAACACCATATATTTT. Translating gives CASSYSTGAGNTIYF.

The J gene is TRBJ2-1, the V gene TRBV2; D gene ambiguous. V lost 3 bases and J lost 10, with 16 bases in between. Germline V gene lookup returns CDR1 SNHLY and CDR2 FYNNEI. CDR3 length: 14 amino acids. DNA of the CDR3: TGTGCCAGCAGTGACCGTACTTATAGAGGAGAGCAGTTCTTC. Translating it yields CASSDRTYRGEQFF. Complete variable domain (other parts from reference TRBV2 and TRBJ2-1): EPEVTQTPSHQVTQMGQEVILRCVPISNHLYFYWYRQILGQKVEFLVSFYNNEISEKSEIFDDQFSVERPDGSNFTLKIRSTKLEDSAMYFCASSDRTYRGEQFFGPGTRLTVL.

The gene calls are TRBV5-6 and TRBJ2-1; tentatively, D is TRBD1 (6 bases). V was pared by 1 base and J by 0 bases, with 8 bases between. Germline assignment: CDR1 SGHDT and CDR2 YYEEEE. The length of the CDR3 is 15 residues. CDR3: CASSLMTGSYNEQFF. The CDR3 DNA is TGTGCCAGCAGCTTGATGACAGGCTCCTACAATGAGCAGTTCTTC.

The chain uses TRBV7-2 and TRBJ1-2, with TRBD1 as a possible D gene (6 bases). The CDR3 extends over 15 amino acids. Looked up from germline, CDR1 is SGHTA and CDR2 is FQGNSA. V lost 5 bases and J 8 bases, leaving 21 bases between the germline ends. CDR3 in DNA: TGTGCCAGCAGCACCTCCCAGGGACCGGGGGGCGGCTACACCTTC. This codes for CASSTSQGPGGGYTF.

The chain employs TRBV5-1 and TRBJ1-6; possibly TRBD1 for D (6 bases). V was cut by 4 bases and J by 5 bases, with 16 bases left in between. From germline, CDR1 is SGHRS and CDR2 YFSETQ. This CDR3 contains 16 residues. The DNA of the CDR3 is TGCGCCAGCAGCCTCCAACAGGGTGGCCATAATTCACCCCTCCACTTT. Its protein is CASSLQQGGHNSPLHF. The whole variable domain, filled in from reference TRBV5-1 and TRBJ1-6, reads KAGVTQTPRYLIKTRGQQVTLSCSPISGHRSVSWYQQTPGQGLQFLFEYFSETQRNKGNFPGRFSGRQFSNSRSEMNVSTLELGDSALYLCASSLQQGGHNSPLHFGNGTRLTVT.

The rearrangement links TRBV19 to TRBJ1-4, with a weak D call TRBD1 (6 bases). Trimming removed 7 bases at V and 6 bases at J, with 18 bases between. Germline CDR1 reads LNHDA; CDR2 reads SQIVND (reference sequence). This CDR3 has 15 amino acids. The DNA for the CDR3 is TGTGCCAGTACAAGAGACAGGACGGGGCATGAAAAACTGTTTTTT. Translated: CASTRDRTGHEKLFF.

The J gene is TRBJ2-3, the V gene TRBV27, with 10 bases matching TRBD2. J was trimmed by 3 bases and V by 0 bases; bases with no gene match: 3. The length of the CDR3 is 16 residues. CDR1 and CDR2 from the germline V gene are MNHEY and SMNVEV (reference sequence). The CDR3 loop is CASSLSASGGTDTQYF. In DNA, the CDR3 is TGTGCCAGCAGTTTATCGGCTAGCGGGGGTACAGATACGCAGTATTTT.

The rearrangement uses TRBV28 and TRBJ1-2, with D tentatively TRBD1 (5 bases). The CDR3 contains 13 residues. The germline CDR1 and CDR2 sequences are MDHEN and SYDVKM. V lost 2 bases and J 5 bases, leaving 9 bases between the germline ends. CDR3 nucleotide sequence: TGTGCCAGCAGTTTAGGGGAGGGGTATGGCTACACCTTC. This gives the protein CASSLGEGYGYTF.

Here the CDR3 DNA reads TGTGCCAGCAGCCAACTCCCGGAGGCCGGGGAGCTGTTTTTT. It specifies CASSQLPEAGELFF. The chain has TRBV4-2 and TRBJ2-2, with D tentatively TRBD2 (5 bases). Looked up from germline, CDR1 is LGHNA and CDR2 is YNFKEQ. Trimming took off 2 bases at V and 6 bases at J, with 10 bases between the two ends. The CDR3 consists of 14 residues.

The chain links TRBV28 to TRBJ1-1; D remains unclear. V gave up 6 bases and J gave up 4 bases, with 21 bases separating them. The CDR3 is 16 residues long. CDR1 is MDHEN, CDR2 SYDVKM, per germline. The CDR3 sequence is CASRPDGPTGSTEAFF. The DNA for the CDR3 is TGTGCCAGCAGGCCCGACGGACCGACCGGGAGCACTGAAGCTTTCTTT.

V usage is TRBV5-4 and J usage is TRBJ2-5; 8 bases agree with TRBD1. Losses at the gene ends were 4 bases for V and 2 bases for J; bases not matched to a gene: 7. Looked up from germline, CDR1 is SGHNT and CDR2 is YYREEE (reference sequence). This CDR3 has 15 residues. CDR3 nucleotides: TGTGCCAGCAGCCCAGGGGGCTCTACTCAAGAGACCCAGTACTTC. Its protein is CASSPGGSTQETQYF.

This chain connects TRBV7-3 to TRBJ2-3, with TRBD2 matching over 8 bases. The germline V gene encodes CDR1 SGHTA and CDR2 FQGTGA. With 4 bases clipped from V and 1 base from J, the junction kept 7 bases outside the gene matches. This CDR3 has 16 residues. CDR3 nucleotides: TGTGCCAGCAGCTCCGGGGGTAGCGGGGGCACAGATACGCAGTATTTT. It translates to CASSSGGSGGTDTQYF.

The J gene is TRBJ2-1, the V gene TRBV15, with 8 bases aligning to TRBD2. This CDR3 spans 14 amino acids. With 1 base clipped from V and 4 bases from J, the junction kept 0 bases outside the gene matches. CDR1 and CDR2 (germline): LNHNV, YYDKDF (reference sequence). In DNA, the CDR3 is TGTGCCACCAGCAGAGCGGGGGGGTACAATGAGCAGTTCTTC. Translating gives CATSRAGGYNEQFF.

The CDR3 DNA reads TGTGCTAGTGGTTTGGTACCGGACTACTACAATGAGCAGTTCTTC. Residues: CASGLVPDYYNEQFF. The chain has TRBV12-5 and TRBJ2-1, with a tentative D call TRBD2 (6 bases). CDR3 length: 15 amino acids. Trimming took 0 bases from V and 3 from J, leaving 9 bases between them. Germline CDR1 and CDR2: LGHNT and FRNRAP.

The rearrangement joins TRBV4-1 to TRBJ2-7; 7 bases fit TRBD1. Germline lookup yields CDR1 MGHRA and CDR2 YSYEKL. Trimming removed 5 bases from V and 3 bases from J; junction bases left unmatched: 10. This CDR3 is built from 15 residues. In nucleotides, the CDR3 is TGCGCCAGCAGCGGGACAGCACATTCGTTCTACGAGCAGTACTTC. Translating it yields CASSGTAHSFYEQYF.

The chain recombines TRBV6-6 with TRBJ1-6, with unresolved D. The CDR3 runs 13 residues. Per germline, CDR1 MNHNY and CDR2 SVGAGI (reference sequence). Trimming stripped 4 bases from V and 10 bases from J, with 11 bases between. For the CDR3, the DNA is TGTGCCAGCAGTTGGGCAGTGGAATCACCCCTCCACTTT. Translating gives CASSWAVESPLHF.

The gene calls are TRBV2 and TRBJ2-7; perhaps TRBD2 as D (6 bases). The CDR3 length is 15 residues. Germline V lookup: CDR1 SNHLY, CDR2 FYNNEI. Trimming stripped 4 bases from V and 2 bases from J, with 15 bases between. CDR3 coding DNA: TGTGCCAGCAGTGGGGGGGTCCCGAAGCCCTACGAGCAGTACTTC. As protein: CASSGGVPKPYEQYF. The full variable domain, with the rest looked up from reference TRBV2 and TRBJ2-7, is EPEVTQTPSHQVTQMGQEVILRCVPISNHLYFYWYRQILGQKVEFLVSFYNNEISEKSEIFDDQFSVERPDGSNFTLKIRSTKLEDSAMYFCASSGGVPKPYEQYFGPGTRLTVT.

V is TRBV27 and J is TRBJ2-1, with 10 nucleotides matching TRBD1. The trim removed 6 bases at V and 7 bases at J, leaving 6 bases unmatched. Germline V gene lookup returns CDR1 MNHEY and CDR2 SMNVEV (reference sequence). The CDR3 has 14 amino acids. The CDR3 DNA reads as TGTGCCAGCAGATCCGGACAGGGGGGTAATGAGCAGTTCTTC. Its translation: CASRSGQGGNEQFF.

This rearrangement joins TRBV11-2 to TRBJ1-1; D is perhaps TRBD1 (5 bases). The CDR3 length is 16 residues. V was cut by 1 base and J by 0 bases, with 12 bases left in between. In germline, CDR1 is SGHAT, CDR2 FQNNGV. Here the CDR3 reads CASSLGQTFMNTEAFF. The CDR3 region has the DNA TGTGCCAGCAGCTTAGGACAGACCTTCATGAACACTGAAGCTTTCTTT. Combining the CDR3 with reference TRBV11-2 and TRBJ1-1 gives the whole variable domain EAGVAQSPRYKIIEKRQSVAFWCNPISGHATLYWYQQILGQGPKLLIQFQNNGVVDDSQLPKDRFSAERLKGVDSTLKIQPAKLEDSAVYLCASSLGQTFMNTEAFFGQGTRLTVV.

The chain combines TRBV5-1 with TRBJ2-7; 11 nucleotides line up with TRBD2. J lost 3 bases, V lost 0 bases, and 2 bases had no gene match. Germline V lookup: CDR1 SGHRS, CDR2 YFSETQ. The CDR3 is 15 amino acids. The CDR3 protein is CASSLALAGGYEQYF. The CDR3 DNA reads TGCGCCAGCAGCTTGGCGCTAGCGGGGGGCTACGAGCAGTACTTC.

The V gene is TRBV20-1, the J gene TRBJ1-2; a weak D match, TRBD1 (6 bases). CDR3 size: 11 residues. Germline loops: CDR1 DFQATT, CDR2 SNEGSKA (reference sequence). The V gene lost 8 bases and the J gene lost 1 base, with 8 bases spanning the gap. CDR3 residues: CSQDSNYGYTF. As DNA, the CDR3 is TGCAGTCAGGACAGTAACTATGGCTACACCTTC.